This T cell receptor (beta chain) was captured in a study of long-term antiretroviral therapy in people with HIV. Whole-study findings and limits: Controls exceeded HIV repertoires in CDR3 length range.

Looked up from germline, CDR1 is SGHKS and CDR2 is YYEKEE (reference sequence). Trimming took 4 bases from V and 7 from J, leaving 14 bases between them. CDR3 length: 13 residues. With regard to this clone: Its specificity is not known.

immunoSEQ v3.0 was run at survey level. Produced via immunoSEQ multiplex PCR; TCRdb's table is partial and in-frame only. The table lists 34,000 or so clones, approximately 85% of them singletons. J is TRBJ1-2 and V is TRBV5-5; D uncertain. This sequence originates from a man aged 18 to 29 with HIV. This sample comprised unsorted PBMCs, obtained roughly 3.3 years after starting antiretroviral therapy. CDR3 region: CASSIGDLAGYTF. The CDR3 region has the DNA TGTGCCAGCAGCATTGGAGACCTCGCTGGCTACACCTTC.